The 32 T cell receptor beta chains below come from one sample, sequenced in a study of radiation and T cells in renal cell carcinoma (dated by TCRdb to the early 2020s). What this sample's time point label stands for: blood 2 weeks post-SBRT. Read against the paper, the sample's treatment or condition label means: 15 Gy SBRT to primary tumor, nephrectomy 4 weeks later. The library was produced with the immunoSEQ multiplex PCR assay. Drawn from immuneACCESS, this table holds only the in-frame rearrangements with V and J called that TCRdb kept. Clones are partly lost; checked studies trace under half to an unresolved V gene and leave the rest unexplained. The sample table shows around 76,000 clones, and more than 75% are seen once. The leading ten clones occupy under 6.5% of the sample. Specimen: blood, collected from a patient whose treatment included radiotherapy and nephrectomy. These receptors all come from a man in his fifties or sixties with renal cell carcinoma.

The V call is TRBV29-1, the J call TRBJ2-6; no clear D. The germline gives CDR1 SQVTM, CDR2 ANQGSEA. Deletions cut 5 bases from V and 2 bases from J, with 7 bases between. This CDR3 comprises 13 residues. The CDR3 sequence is CSVLGAGANVLTF. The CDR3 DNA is TGCAGCGTTCTTGGGGCTGGGGCCAACGTCCTGACTTTC.

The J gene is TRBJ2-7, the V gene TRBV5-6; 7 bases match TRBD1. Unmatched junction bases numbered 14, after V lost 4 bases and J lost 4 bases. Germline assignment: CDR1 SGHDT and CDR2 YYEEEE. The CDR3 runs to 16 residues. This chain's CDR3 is CASSPWTGEKMYEQYF. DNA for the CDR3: TGTGCCAGCAGCCCGTGGACAGGTGAAAAGATGTACGAGCAGTACTTC.

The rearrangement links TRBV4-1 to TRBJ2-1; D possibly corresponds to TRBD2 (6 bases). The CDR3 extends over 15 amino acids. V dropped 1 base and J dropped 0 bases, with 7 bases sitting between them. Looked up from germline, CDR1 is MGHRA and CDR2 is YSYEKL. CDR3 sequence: CASSQVSGSYNEQFF. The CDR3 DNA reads TGCGCCAGCAGCCAAGTTAGCGGCTCCTACAATGAGCAGTTCTTC.

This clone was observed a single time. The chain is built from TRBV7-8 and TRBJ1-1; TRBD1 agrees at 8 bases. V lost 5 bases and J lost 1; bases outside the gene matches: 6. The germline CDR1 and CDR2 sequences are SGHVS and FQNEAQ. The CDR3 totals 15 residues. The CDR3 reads CASSPRGRGNTEAFF. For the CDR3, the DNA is TGTGCCAGCAGCCCCAGGGGGCGGGGGAACACTGAAGCTTTCTTT.

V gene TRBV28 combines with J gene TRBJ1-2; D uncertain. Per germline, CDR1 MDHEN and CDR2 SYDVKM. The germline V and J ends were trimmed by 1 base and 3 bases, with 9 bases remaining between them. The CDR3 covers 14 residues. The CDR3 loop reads CASSLYPGYYGYTF. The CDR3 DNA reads TGTGCCAGCAGTTTATACCCCGGATACTATGGCTACACCTTC.

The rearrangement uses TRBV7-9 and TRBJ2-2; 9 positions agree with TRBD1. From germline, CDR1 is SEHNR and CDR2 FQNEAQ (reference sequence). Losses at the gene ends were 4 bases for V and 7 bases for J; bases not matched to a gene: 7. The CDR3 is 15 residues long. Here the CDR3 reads CASSWGQGNGGELFF. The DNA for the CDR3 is TGTGCCAGCAGCTGGGGACAGGGAAATGGCGGGGAGCTGTTTTTT. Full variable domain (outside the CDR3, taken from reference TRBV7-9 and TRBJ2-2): DTGVSQNPRHKITKRGQNVTFRCDPISEHNRLYWYRQTLGQGPEFLTYFQNEAQLEKSRLLSDRFSAERPKGSFSTLEIQRTEQGDSAMYLCASSWGQGNGGELFFGEGSRLTVL.

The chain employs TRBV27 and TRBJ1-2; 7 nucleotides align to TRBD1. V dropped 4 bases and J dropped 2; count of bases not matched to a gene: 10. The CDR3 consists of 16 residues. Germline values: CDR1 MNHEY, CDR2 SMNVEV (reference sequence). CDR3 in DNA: TGTGCCAGCAGTTATAGGGGGCGACCGGGAAACTATGGCTACACCTTC. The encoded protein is CASSYRGRPGNYGYTF.

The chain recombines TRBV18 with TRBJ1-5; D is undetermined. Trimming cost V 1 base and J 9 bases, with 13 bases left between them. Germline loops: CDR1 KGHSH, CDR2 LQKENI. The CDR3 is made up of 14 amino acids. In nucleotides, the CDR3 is TGTGCCAGCTCACCACGGGAAAACAACGCGCCCCAGCATTTT. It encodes CASSPRENNAPQHF.

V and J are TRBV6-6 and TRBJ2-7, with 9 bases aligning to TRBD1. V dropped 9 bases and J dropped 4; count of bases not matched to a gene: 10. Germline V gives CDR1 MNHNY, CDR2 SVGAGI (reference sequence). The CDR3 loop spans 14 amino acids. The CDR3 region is CASISGQGLYEQYF. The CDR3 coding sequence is TGTGCCAGTATCTCGGGACAGGGTTTGTACGAGCAGTACTTC.

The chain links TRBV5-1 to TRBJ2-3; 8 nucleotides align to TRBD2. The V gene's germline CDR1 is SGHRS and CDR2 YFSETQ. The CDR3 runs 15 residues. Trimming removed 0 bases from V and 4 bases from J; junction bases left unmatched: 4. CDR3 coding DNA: TGCGCCAGCAGCTTGGGTCGCGGGAGGTCAGATACGCAGTATTTT. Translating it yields CASSLGRGRSDTQYF.

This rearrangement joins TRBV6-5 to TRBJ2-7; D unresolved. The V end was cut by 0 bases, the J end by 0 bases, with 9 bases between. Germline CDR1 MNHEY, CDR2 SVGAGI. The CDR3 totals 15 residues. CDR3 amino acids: CASSYSSRISYEQYF. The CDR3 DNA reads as TGTGCCAGCAGTTACTCGTCCAGGATCTCCTACGAGCAGTACTTC.

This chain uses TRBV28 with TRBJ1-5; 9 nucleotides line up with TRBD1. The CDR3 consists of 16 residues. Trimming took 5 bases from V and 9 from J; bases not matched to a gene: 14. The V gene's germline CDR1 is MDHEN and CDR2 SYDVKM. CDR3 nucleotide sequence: TGTGCCAGCAGTCCCTCCGGGACAGGGATTAATTGGCCCCAGCATTTT. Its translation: CASSPSGTGINWPQHF.

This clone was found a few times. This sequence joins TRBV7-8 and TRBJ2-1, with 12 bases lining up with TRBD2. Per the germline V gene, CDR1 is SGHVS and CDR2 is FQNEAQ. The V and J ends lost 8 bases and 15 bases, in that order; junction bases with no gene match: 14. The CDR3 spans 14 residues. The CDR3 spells CASAMGLAGQRLFF. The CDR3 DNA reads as TGTGCCAGCGCCATGGGACTAGCGGGCCAAAGGCTGTTCTTC.

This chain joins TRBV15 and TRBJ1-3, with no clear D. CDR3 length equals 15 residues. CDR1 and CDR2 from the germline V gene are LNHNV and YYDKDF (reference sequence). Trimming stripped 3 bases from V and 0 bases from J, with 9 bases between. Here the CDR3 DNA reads TGTGCCACCAGCAGGGACCGCTACTCTGGAAACACCATATATTTT. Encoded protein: CATSRDRYSGNTIYF.

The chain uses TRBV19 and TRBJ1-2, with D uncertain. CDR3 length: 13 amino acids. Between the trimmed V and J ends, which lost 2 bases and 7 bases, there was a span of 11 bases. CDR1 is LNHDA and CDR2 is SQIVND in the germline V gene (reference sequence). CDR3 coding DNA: TGTGCCAGTAGTATAACCCGAGGCCGTGGCTACACCTTC. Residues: CASSITRGRGYTF. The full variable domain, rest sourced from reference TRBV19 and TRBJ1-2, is DGGITQSPKYLFRKEGQNVTLSCEQNLNHDAMYWYRQDPGQGLRLIYYSQIVNDFQKGDIAEGYSVSREKKESFPLTVTSAQKNPTAFYLCASSITRGRGYTFGSGTRLTVV.

The CDR3 nucleotides are TGCGCCAGCAGCCGCCCCTCAGGGTTGGAGCAGTACTTC. It yields the protein CASSRPSGLEQYF. V is TRBV4-1 and J is TRBJ2-7; tentatively, D is TRBD1 (5 bases). The germline V gene encodes CDR1 MGHRA and CDR2 YSYEKL. V dropped 4 bases and J dropped 7 bases, with 14 bases sitting between them. This CDR3 is built from 13 residues.

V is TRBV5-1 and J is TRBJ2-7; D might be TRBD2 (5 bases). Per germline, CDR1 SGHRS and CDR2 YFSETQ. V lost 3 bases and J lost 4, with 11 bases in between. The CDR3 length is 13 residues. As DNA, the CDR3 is TGCGCCAGCAGCTCCGGGGTTTTATACGAGCAGTACTTC. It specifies CASSSGVLYEQYF. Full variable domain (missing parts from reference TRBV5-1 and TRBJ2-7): KAGVTQTPRYLIKTRGQQVTLSCSPISGHRSVSWYQQTPGQGLQFLFEYFSETQRNKGNFPGRFSGRQFSNSRSEMNVSTLELGDSALYLCASSSGVLYEQYFGPGTRLTVT.

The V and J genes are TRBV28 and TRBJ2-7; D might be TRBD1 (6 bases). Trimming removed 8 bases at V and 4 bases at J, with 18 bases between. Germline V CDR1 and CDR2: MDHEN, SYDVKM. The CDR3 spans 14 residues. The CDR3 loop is CASGQQGPVYEQYF. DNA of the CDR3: TGTGCCAGCGGCCAGCAGGGGCCCGTATACGAGCAGTACTTC.

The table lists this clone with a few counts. The CDR3 DNA sequence: TGTGCCAGCAGCTTATTCCGTAAGACAGGGCTTGGATCTGGAAACACCATATATTTT. Its protein is CASSLFRKTGLGSGNTIYF. The chain couples TRBV7-6 to TRBJ1-3; 7 nucleotides agree with TRBD1. This CDR3 is 19 amino acids long. The junction had 14 bases not matched to a gene; V was cut back by 2 bases and J by 1 base. Germline CDR1 and CDR2: SGHVS and FNYEAQ.

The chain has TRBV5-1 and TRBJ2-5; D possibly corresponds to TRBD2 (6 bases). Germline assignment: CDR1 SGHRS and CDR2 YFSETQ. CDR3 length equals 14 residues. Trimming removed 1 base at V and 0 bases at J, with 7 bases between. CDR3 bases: TGCGCCAGCAGCTTGAGGGACTACCAAGAGACCCAGTACTTC. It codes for CASSLRDYQETQYF. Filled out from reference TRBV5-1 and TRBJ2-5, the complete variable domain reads KAGVTQTPRYLIKTRGQQVTLSCSPISGHRSVSWYQQTPGQGLQFLFEYFSETQRNKGNFPGRFSGRQFSNSRSEMNVSTLELGDSALYLCASSLRDYQETQYFGPGTRLLVL.

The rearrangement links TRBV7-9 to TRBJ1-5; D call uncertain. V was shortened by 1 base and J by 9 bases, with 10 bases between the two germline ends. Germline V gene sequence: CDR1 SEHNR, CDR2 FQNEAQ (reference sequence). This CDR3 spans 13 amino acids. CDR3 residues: CASSLVPRWPQHF. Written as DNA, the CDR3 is TGTGCCAGCAGCTTAGTCCCTAGGTGGCCCCAGCATTTT.

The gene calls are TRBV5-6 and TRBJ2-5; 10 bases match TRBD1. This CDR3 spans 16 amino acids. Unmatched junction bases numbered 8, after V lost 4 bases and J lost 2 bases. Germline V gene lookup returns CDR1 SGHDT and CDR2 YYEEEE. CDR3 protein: CASSLGTGAGQETQYF. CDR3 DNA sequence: TGTGCCAGCAGCCTCGGGACAGGGGCTGGGCAAGAGACCCAGTACTTC. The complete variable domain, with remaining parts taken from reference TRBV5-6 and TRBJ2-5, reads DAGVTQSPTHLIKTRGQQVTLRCSPKSGHDTVSWYQQALGQGPQFIFQYYEEEERQRGNFPDRFSGHQFPNYSSELNVNALLLGDSALYLCASSLGTGAGQETQYFGPGTRLLVL.

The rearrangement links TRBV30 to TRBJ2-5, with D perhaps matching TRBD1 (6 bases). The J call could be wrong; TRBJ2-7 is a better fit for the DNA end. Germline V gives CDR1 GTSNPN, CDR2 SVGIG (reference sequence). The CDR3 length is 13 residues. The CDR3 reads CAWSVSAGVEQYF. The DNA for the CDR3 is TGTGCCTGGAGTGTAAGTGCAGGGGTCGAGCAGTACTTC.

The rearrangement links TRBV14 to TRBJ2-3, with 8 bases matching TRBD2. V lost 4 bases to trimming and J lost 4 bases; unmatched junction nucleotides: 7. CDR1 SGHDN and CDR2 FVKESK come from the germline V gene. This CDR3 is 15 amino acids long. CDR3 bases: TGTGCCAGCAGCCTTACCGGGACTAGGGCAGATACGCAGTATTTT. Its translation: CASSLTGTRADTQYF.

This chain's CDR3 is CASSLVRTVGPPLQETQYF. The CDR3 DNA sequence: TGTGCCAGCAGCTTGGTTCGGACGGTGGGGCCCCCCTTACAAGAGACCCAGTACTTC. The chain combines TRBV11-2 with TRBJ2-5, with D tentatively TRBD1 (5 bases). Germline V gives CDR1 SGHAT, CDR2 FQNNGV. V was shortened by 3 bases and J by 2 bases, with 25 bases between the two germline ends. The CDR3 is 19 residues long.

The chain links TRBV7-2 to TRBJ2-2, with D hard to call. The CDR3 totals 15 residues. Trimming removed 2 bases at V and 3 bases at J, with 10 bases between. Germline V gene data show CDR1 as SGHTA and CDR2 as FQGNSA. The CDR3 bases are TGTGCCAGCAGCTTAATTCAGCTATACACCGGGGAGCTGTTTTTT. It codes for CASSLIQLYTGELFF.

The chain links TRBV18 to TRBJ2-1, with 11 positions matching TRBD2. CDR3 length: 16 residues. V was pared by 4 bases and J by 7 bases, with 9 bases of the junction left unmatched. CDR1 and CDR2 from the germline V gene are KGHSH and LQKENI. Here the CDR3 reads CASSQILAGEGNEQFF. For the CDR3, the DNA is TGTGCCAGCTCACAAATACTAGCGGGAGAGGGGAATGAGCAGTTCTTC. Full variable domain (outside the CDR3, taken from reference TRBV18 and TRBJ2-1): NAGVMQNPRHLVRRRGQEARLRCSPMKGHSHVYWYRQLPEEGLKFMVYLQKENIIDESGMPKERFSAEFPKEGPSILRIQQVVRGDSAAYFCASSQILAGEGNEQFFGPGTRLTVL.

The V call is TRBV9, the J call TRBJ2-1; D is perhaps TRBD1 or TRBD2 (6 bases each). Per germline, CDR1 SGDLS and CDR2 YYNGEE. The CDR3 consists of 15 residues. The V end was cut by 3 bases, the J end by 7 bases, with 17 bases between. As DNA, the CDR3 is TGTGCCAGCAGCGCCGAGGGGGAGGAGGTGAATGAGCAGTTCTTC. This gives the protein CASSAEGEEVNEQFF.

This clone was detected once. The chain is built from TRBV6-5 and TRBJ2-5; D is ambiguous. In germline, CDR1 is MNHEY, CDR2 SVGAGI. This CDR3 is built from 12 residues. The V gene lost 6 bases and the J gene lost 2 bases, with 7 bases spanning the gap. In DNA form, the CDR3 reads TGTGCCAGCAGAACAGATCAAGAGACCCAGTACTTC. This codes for CASRTDQETQYF.

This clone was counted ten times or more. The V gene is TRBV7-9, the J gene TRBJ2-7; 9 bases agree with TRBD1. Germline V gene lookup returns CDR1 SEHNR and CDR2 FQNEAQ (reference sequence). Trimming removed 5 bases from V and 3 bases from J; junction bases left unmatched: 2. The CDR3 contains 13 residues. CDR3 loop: CASSQDRGYEQYF. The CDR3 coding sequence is TGTGCCAGCAGCCAGGACAGGGGCTACGAGCAGTACTTC.

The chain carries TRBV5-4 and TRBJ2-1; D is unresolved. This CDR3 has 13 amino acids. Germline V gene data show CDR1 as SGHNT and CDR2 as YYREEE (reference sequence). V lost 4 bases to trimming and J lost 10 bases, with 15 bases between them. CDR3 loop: CASSRHERGEQFF. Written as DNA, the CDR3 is TGTGCCAGCAGCCGACACGAGCGTGGGGAGCAGTTCTTC.

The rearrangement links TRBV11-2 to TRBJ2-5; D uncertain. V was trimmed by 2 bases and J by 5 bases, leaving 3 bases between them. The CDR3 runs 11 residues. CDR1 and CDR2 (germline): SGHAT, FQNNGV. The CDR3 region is CASSLRETQYF. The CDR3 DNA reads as TGTGCCAGCAGCTTACGGGAGACCCAGTACTTC.